This T cell receptor beta chain is drawn from a study of T cells in Graves' hyperthyroidism and ophthalmopathy. Study in general: Upon initial diagnosis and before any treatment, peripheral blood was collected.

Amplification yielded TCR beta CDR3 regions, with RNA transcripts as the source. HTBI primers were used for first-round RT-PCR of the TCR CDR3. MiXCR was run by TCRdb on the multiplex PCR reads, yielding one entry per CDR3 protein. Here the sample spans 600,000 to 800,000 distinct CDR3 sequences, under 45% being singletons. Diagnostic assessment was based on clinical symptoms, serum thyroxine and TRAb, thyroid ultrasound and orbital computed tomography. This clonotype has at least ten counts. Its matching antigen is unknown. The germline V and J ends were trimmed by 2 bases and 1 base, with 17 bases remaining between them. There are 17 residues in the CDR3. The germline gives CDR1 MNHEY, CDR2 SVGAGI. Study-wide points: Median prediction lead before ophthalmopathy onset was 5 to 7.5 months with the model.

Sequences were obtained from blood. The chain couples TRBV6-5 to TRBJ1-1; D remains ambiguous. The sequence came from a middle-aged woman with Graves' hyperthyroidism. CDR3 sequence reads: CASSYDIVGVTNTEAFF. As DNA, the CDR3 is TGTGCCAGCAGTTACGATATTGTTGGAGTTACGAACACTGAAGCTTTCTTT.